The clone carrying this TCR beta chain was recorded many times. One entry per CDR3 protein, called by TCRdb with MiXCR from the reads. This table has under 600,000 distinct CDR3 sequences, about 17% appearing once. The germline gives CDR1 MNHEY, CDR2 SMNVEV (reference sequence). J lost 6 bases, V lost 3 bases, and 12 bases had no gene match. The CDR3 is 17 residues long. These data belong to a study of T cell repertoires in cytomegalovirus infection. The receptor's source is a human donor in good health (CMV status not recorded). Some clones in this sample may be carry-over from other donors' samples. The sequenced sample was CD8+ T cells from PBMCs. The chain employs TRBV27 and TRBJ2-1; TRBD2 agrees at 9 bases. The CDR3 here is CASSLISGGRATNEQFF. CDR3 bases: TGTGCCAGCAGTTTGATCAGCGGGGGGCGGGCTACCAATGAGCAGTTCTTC.